These 24 T cell receptor beta chains were sequenced from one sample in a study of early T cells in non-severe SARS-CoV-2 infection. MiXCR, run by TCRdb on the 5' RACE reads, gives a single entry per CDR3 protein. This table holds 55,000 to 75,000 distinct CDR3 sequences, about 9.1% found once. The sample here was whole blood, taken at baseline. The receptors here all came from an adult who was a healthcare worker with PCR-confirmed SARS-CoV-2 infection or an uninfected control (not recorded which).

In this sample, this clonotype turned up many times. The chain combines TRBV7-8 with TRBJ1-1; D possibly corresponds to TRBD1 (6 bases). V was clipped by 1 base and J by 3 bases, with 9 bases between them. The CDR3 consists of 14 residues. The germline V gene has CDR1 SGHVS and CDR2 FQNEAQ. The CDR3 nucleotides read TGTGCCAGCAGCTTAGTAACAGGGCACACTGAAGCTTTCTTT. It is translated as CASSLVTGHTEAFF.

This clonotype was counted many times. The chain carries TRBV12-3 or TRBV12-4 and TRBJ2-7; TRBD1 agrees at 7 bases. The J segment lost 9 bases and the V segment lost 6 bases, leaving 11 bases of the junction unmatched. The CDR3 consists of 13 residues. This chain's CDR3 is CASSPGQALGQYF. Written as DNA, the CDR3 is TGTGCCAGCAGCCCAGGACAGGCCCTAGGGCAGTACTTC.

This clonotype was seen at least ten times. This chain links TRBV20-1 with TRBJ2-4; D gene uncertain. The CDR3 length is 12 residues. Germline V lookup: CDR1 DFQATT, CDR2 SNEGSKA (reference sequence). Deletions cut 6 bases from V and 1 base from J, with 7 bases between. In DNA form, the CDR3 reads TGCAGTGCCCCGGATGCCAAAAACATTCAGTACTTC. Translating it yields CSAPDAKNIQYF.

With regard to this clonotype: A clone one base away is much larger, so this may be a read error. The chain recombines TRBV7-2 with TRBJ2-3, with TRBD2 identical over 15 bases. CDR1 and CDR2 (germline): SGHTA, FQGNSA. The trim removed 3 bases at V and 6 bases at J, leaving 4 bases unmatched. This CDR3 region has 16 residues. The CDR3 region is CASSFRGTSGRDTQYF. The CDR3 region has the DNA TGTGCCAGCAGCTTTAGGGGGACTAGCGGGAGGGATACGCAGTATTTT.

This clonotype occurred many times. V and J are TRBV20-1 and TRBJ1-5; D call uncertain. Between the trimmed V and J ends, which lost 2 bases and 7 bases, there was a span of 9 bases. Germline assignment: CDR1 DFQATT and CDR2 SNEGSKA (reference sequence). The CDR3 consists of 12 residues. CDR3 protein: CSARREGQPQHF. The DNA for the CDR3 is TGCAGTGCTAGAAGAGAGGGCCAGCCCCAGCATTTT.

The chain is built from TRBV5-1 and TRBJ2-2, with unresolved D. The CDR3 covers 15 residues. Trimming shortened V by 0 bases and J by 0 bases, and 6 bases separated the two germline ends. Germline loops: CDR1 SGHRS, CDR2 YFSETQ. In DNA form, the CDR3 reads TGCGCCAGCAGCTTGGGGTTCGCGAACACCGGGGAGCTGTTTTTT. Translated, it gives CASSLGFANTGELFF.

This clonotype was found many times. This chain connects TRBV7-8 to TRBJ2-6, with TRBD1 as a possible D gene (6 bases). From germline, CDR1 is SGHVS and CDR2 FQNEAQ. CDR3 length: 15 residues. The V gene lost 4 bases and the J gene lost 4 bases, with 11 bases spanning the gap. CDR3 loop: CASSYGGSGANVLTF. The CDR3 DNA is TGTGCCAGCAGCTATGGGGGCTCCGGGGCCAACGTCCTGACTTTC.

The chain couples TRBV28 to TRBJ1-1; TRBD1 might be the D (5 bases). The CDR3 has 13 residues. CDR1 is MDHEN, CDR2 SYDVKM, per germline. Trimming shortened V by 3 bases and J by 6 bases, and 11 bases separated the two germline ends. The CDR3: CASSFGHLPEAFF. The CDR3 DNA reads TGTGCCAGCAGTTTCGGACACCTCCCTGAAGCTTTCTTT.

The chain combines TRBV7-9 with TRBJ2-7; D uncertain. Germline values: CDR1 SEHNR, CDR2 FQNEAQ (reference sequence). The CDR3 is 14 amino acids. The V end was cut by 3 bases, the J end by 2 bases, with 11 bases between. The chain's CDR3 is CASSLVRRPYEQYF. CDR3 DNA: TGTGCCAGCAGCTTGGTCAGGAGACCCTACGAGCAGTACTTC.

This clonotype was recorded a few times. The CDR3 loop reads CASRWMGAGTATDTQYF. The DNA of the CDR3 is TGTGCCAGCAGATGGATGGGGGCCGGGACAGCCACAGATACGCAGTATTTT. The chain recombines TRBV7-9 with TRBJ2-3, with 7 positions matching TRBD1. CDR1 and CDR2 from the germline V gene are SEHNR and FQNEAQ (reference sequence). J lost 2 bases, V lost 6 bases, and 14 bases had no gene match. The CDR3 has 17 amino acids.

This clonotype was counted between two and nine times. The chain couples TRBV6-2 or TRBV6-3 to TRBJ1-1; perhaps TRBD1 as D (6 bases). Germline V gene lookup returns CDR1 MNHEY and CDR2 SVGEGT. This CDR3 has 13 amino acids. V lost 7 bases to trimming and J lost 1 base, with 10 bases between them. CDR3 sequence (DNA): TGTGCCAGCAATCCGACAGGGAACACTGAAGCTTTCTTT. Its translation: CASNPTGNTEAFF.

The rearrangement links TRBV28 to TRBJ2-3, with 7 bases aligning to TRBD2. CDR1 and CDR2 (germline): MDHEN, SYDVKM. The V segment lost 4 bases and the J segment 4 bases; nucleotides outside the gene matches: 14. The CDR3 runs 17 residues. The CDR3 DNA sequence: TGTGCCAGCAGTTACAATCGCCGCGGGAGCAGGCCAGATACGCAGTATTTT. Translation gives CASSYNRRGSRPDTQYF. Filled out from reference TRBV28 and TRBJ2-3, the complete variable domain reads DVKVTQSSRYLVKRTGEKVFLECVQDMDHENMFWYRQDPGLGLRLIYFSYDVKMKEKGDIPEGYSVSREKKERFSLILESASTNQTSMYLCASSYNRRGSRPDTQYFGPGTRLTVL.

This clonotype was detected ten times or more. This sequence joins TRBV28 and TRBJ2-1; perhaps TRBD2 as D (6 bases). Trimming pared 2 bases from V and 7 bases from J, leaving 15 bases between. Germline V gene data show CDR1 as MDHEN and CDR2 as SYDVKM. The length of the CDR3 is 15 residues. DNA of the CDR3: TGTGCCAGCAGTTTAGGGACTCCAAGCGGGAATGAGCAGTTCTTC. Its translation is CASSLGTPSGNEQFF.

The V and J genes are TRBV12-3 or TRBV12-4 and TRBJ2-1; D not resolved. The CDR3 has 16 amino acids. Trimming removed 5 bases from V and 5 bases from J, with 19 bases in between. The CDR3 coding sequence is TGTGCCAGCAGTCAAAGTCTGAATCTTCTAAACAATGAGCAGTTCTTC. Protein sequence: CASSQSLNLLNNEQFF.

The chain carries TRBV28 and TRBJ2-7, with 9 nucleotides matching TRBD2. With V trimmed by 3 bases and J by 7 bases, 10 bases remained unmatched. The CDR3 totals 15 residues. Germline CDR1 reads MDHEN; CDR2 reads SYDVKM. Written as DNA, the CDR3 is TGTGCCAGCAGTTTGGCTAGCGGGACATCTACGGAGCAGTACTTC. Protein: CASSLASGTSTEQYF.

This clonotype was observed a handful of times. The J gene is TRBJ1-1, the V gene TRBV14; D is undetermined. V lost 1 base and J lost 0, with 15 bases in between. This CDR3 comprises 17 residues. Germline V gene lookup returns CDR1 SGHDN and CDR2 FVKESK. In nucleotides, the CDR3 is TGTGCCAGCAGCCAAGCTCTGGGCGTTGGGATGAACACTGAAGCTTTCTTT. Translation: CASSQALGVGMNTEAFF.

This clonotype was found a few times. This chain links TRBV2 with TRBJ1-2; 7 nucleotides align to TRBD1. Germline loops: CDR1 SNHLY, CDR2 FYNNEI. V dropped 8 bases and J dropped 6; count of bases not matched to a gene: 6. This CDR3 spans 12 amino acids. CDR3 coding DNA: TGTGCCAGCCGGTTGACAGGGAATGGCTACACCTTC. This encodes CASRLTGNGYTF.

In this sample, this clonotype turned up a few times. The chain has TRBV7-3 and TRBJ2-1; no firm D call. V was shortened by 1 base and J by 5 bases, with 12 bases between the two germline ends. The CDR3 has 15 residues. Per the germline V gene, CDR1 is SGHTA and CDR2 is FQGTGA. The CDR3 DNA sequence: TGTGCCAGCAGCTTAAGGAGCTACGGCGACAATGAGCAGTTCTTC. Protein sequence: CASSLRSYGDNEQFF.

In this sample, this clonotype turned up a few times. This sequence joins TRBV12-3 or TRBV12-4 and TRBJ2-3; 7 bases match TRBD2. V was clipped by 1 base and J by 0 bases; unmatched bases: 4. This CDR3 region has 16 residues. The CDR3 coding sequence is TGTGCCAGCAGTTTAGGGGGTAGCGGGAGCACAGATACGCAGTATTTT. This gives the protein CASSLGGSGSTDTQYF.

In this sample, this clonotype turned up many times. This rearrangement joins TRBV28 to TRBJ2-4, with a possible D match to TRBD2 (6 bases). V was trimmed by 2 bases and J by 6 bases, leaving 11 bases between them. Germline CDR1 MDHEN, CDR2 SYDVKM. The CDR3 is 14 residues long. DNA of the CDR3: TGTGCCAGCAGTTTAGGGGGGAACGGAAACATTCAGTACTTC. It translates to CASSLGGNGNIQYF. The full variable domain, its missing parts supplied by reference TRBV28 and TRBJ2-4, is DVKVTQSSRYLVKRTGEKVFLECVQDMDHENMFWYRQDPGLGLRLIYFSYDVKMKEKGDIPEGYSVSREKKERFSLILESASTNQTSMYLCASSLGGNGNIQYFGAGTRLSVL.

This clonotype has ten or more counts. The rearrangement links TRBV7-9 to TRBJ2-5; D call uncertain. CDR3 length: 11 residues. Germline lookup yields CDR1 SEHNR and CDR2 FQNEAQ (reference sequence). The V gene lost 5 bases and the J gene lost 2 bases, with 3 bases spanning the gap. The CDR3: CASSPQETQYF. The CDR3 DNA is TGTGCCAGCAGCCCGCAAGAGACCCAGTACTTC. Supplemented by reference TRBV7-9 and TRBJ2-5, the full variable domain reads DTGVSQNPRHKITKRGQNVTFRCDPISEHNRLYWYRQTLGQGPEFLTYFQNEAQLEKSRLLSDRFSAERPKGSFSTLEIQRTEQGDSAMYLCASSPQETQYFGPGTRLLVL.

This clonotype was seen many times. V and J are TRBV30 and TRBJ1-3, with a tentative D call TRBD1 (5 bases). The CDR3 has 16 amino acids. Trimming pared 3 bases from V and 2 bases from J, leaving 17 bases between. CDR1 and CDR2 from the germline V gene are GTSNPN and SVGIG (reference sequence). The CDR3: CAWSLMGGKAGNTIYF. The DNA of the CDR3 is TGTGCCTGGAGCCTGATGGGGGGAAAGGCTGGAAACACCATATATTTT.

The sample holds many counts of this clonotype. The chain joins TRBV28 to TRBJ1-1; D unclear. Germline V CDR1 and CDR2: MDHEN, SYDVKM. The germline V and J ends were trimmed by 2 bases and 10 bases, with 8 bases remaining between them. The CDR3 runs to 11 residues. The CDR3 DNA follows: TGTGCCAGCAGTTTAGGAGAAGTAGCTTTCTTT. Translation: CASSLGEVAFF.

This clonotype was found many times. This sequence joins TRBV14 and TRBJ1-1; maybe TRBD1 (5 bases). With 1 base removed from V and 4 bases from J, the gap between germline ends came to 10 bases. The CDR3 covers 14 residues. Germline-derived CDR1 and CDR2 are SGHDN and FVKESK. CDR3 coding DNA: TGTGCCAGCAGCCAAGTTTTGGGGGGCACTGAAGCTTTCTTT. Its protein product is CASSQVLGGTEAFF.